This record covers a single TCR beta chain. Its specificity is not known. This entry belongs to a study of Ad26.COV2.S vaccination and SARS-CoV-2 variants. For the study at large: In the study, Ad26.COV2.S was injected intramuscularly once, or twice 56 days apart. Study-wide results and caveats: Post-vaccination breadth of spike-specific CD8+ and CD4+ T cell responses was reportedly substantial.

Libraries were prepared by immunoSEQ multiplex PCR; TCRdb keeps only in-frame clonotypes and omits some of them. The table lists around 320,000 clones, approximately 86% of them singletons. Deletions cut 0 bases from V and 0 bases from J, with 6 bases between. Germline V gene data show CDR1 as SNHLY and CDR2 as FYNNEI. The CDR3 contains 16 residues. Treatment: some 20 received Ad26.COV2.S at low or high dose, single or two shots; roughly five received placebo; per-sample allocation not given. The samples date from day 63 after the first vaccine or placebo injection. Wuhan-strain spike was delivered by a replication-incompetent Ad26 vector.

The source was peripheral blood, collected in a trial of Ad26.COV2.S vaccine versus placebo. The chain combines TRBV2 with TRBJ2-6; D remains unclear. The source of this sequence is a person aged 18-60 years who received the Ad26.COV2.S COVID-19 vaccine or a placebo. CDR3: CASSEALGSGANVLTF. CDR3 in DNA: TGTGCCAGCAGTGAAGCGCTAGGCTCTGGGGCCAACGTCCTGACTTTC.